This TCR beta chain derives from a study of blood T cell repertoires in COVID-19 (TCRdb year 2020). Describing the broader study: The collaborator samples originated in the United States, Italy and Spain and spanned the acute and convalescent phases of COVID-19. Nearly every sample came with metadata listing a de-identified subject ID, COVID-19 status, age in years and sex. The material from the prospective study consisted of cDNA or gDNA derived from T cells, B-cell-depleted T cells, or PBMCs. Where available, HLA class I and class II types were obtained from metadata supplied by the sample provider rather than from assay-based typing. Samples came from the ongoing ImmuneRACE study (first 160 participants) plus 1,254 subjects from 6 global collaborators. The dataset comprised deeply sampled blood TCRbeta repertoires from subjects exposed to, actively infected with, or recovered from COVID-19. The repertoires were released in a freely available public database intended as a resource for research on the immune response to SARS-CoV-2. The investigation overall reported the following: The quantity of clinical and demographic metadata differed by source and by participant and was supplied without curation.

The CDR3 numbers 13 residues from cysteine through phenylalanine. The retained sequence is limited to the CDR3, 39 bases, with the frame set at the first base. Between the V and J ends, shortened by 3 bases and 1 base respectively, the junction contains 7 bases. From a lookup of the germline V gene, CDR1 and CDR2 are KGHSH and LQKENI. About this clone: Which antigen it targets is not known. There are no base qualities to consult, and no much larger clone falls within one base.

The immunoSEQ Assay, a bias-controlled multiplex PCR, was used to amplify TCRbeta CDR3 regions from genomic DNA. The paper's processing steps were these. The number of nucleated cells in each sample was estimated by amplification of reference gene primers within the assay. Sequence reads were collapsed and filtered to measure the absolute abundance of every unique TCRbeta CDR3 rearrangement. For each sample, productive Simpson clonality was calculated as the square root of Simpson's diversity index over productive rearrangements. TCRdb stores this immuneACCESS table with in-frame sequences only. Part of the clones is absent; in the studies checked, under half of the shortfall reflects unresolved V genes, and no reason is known for the rest. The DNA gave D and trimming, while V, J and clone size come from that table. Within this sample are approximately 200,000 clones, with roughly 90% of them counted one time only. Clones ranked in the top ten supply approximately 2% of the sample.

Participants in the prospective study were enrolled through a virtual design, were aged 18 to 89 years, and lived in 24 United States geographic areas. To assign participants to cohorts, the prospective study relied on clinical history that participants themselves reported in a screening survey and a study questionnaire. Recovered participants in ImmuneRACE Cohort 3 were defined by two consecutive negative NP/OP PCR tests, clearance by a healthcare professional, or resolution of symptoms. Each participant in the prospective study had whole blood, serum and a nasopharyngeal or oropharyngeal swab collected by mobile phlebotomists. Over a roughly two-month period, participants in the prospective study had the option of providing additional blood draws and questionnaires. Prospective study blood samples were shipped either frozen or at room temperature before DNA extraction.

The origin of this receptor is a woman in her 30s who had recovered from COVID-19. Recombination joined TRBV18 with TRBJ2-7; no D gene can be assigned with confidence. Sequenced material: PBMCs or T cells enriched from blood (not recorded which). CDR3 loop: CASSPSGSYEQYF. The DNA is TGTGCCAGCTCACCCTCGGGTTCCTACGAGCAGTACTTC.